The following is a TCR beta chain sequence with its context. The CDR3 is 16 amino acids. In germline, CDR1 is MNHNY, CDR2 SVGAGI (reference sequence). V gave up 5 bases and J gave up 0 bases; unmatched junction bases: 4. Repertoires were generated with immunoSEQ multiplex PCR, while TCRdb's copy carries only in-frame clones and drops some. The sample records around 23,000 clones, 84% being singletons. This sample stems from a study of OX40 agonist ivuxolimab in advanced cancers. This chain links TRBV6-6 with TRBJ2-6; 7 positions match TRBD1. The source material was CD4+ or CD8+ T cells sorted from blood, sampled in a trial of the OX40 agonist ivuxolimab. The sequence derives from an adult with an advanced solid tumor such as melanoma, head and neck, liver or kidney cancer. The CDR3 protein is CASSTSGGSGANVLTF. CDR3 coding DNA: TGTGCCAGCAGTACCTCAGGGGGCTCTGGGGCCAACGTCCTGACTTTC.